Each of the 5 T cell receptor beta chains below was sequenced from the same sample in a study of T cell responses to AZD1222 COVID-19 vaccine (dated by TCRdb to about 2021). Library generation was performed with the immunoSEQ multiplex PCR assay. In TCRdb, the immuneACCESS table is reduced to in-frame sequences with V and J assigned. These tables do not hold every clone; where another copy was compared, an unresolved V gene accounts for under half, and the others remain unexplained. In all, the sample holds 95,000 to 110,000 clones, and approximately 90% of those were seen once. Roughly 8.7% of the sample goes to the ten largest clones. The time point label here, explained by the study, means: about 28 days (+/-7) after the second vaccine dose. The input for sequencing was peripheral blood, taken 28 days after the second AZD1222 dose. Receptor source: an adult who received the AZD1222 COVID-19 vaccine.

CDR3 coding DNA: TGTGCCAGCAGCCAGACAGGGGTGAACACTGAAGCTTTCTTT. Its translation: CASSQTGVNTEAFF. The chain uses TRBV5-4 and TRBJ1-1; TRBD1 agrees at 8 bases. The germline V gene encodes CDR1 SGHNT and CDR2 YYREEE (reference sequence). The CDR3 is 14 residues long. The trim removed 4 bases at V and 0 bases at J, leaving 2 bases unmatched.

The chain employs TRBV12-2 and TRBJ2-5; TRBD1 reflects the table's D call only, with no check against the DNA. TRBV12-2 is labeled a pseudogene. The CDR3 is made up of 14 amino acids. The CDR3 coding sequence is TGTGCAAGTCGCCCCGGACAGGTCCAACAGACCCAGTACTTC. It is translated as CASRPGQVQQTQYF.

CDR3 in DNA: TGTGCCACCCACCATTACTTCACCAAACGGGACAGGGAAAATGAAAAACTGTTTTTT. This encodes CATHHYFTKRDRENEKLFF. V and J are TRBV28 and TRBJ1-4; 9 nucleotides match TRBD1. The CDR3 covers 19 residues. Germline V gene sequence: CDR1 MDHEN, CDR2 SYDVKM. V lost 10 bases, J lost 5 bases, and 23 bases stayed unmatched. Using reference TRBV28 and TRBJ1-4 for the parts outside the CDR3, the full variable domain is DVKVTQSSRYLVKRTGEKVFLECVQDMDHENMFWYRQDPGLGLRLIYFSYDVKMKEKGDIPEGYSVSREKKERFSLILESASTNQTSMYLCATHHYFTKRDRENEKLFFGSGTQLSVL.

J is TRBJ2-7 and V is TRBV18, with a possible D match to TRBD1 (6 bases). Germline V lookup: CDR1 KGHSH, CDR2 LQKENI. Between the trimmed V and J ends, which lost 3 bases and 0 bases, there was a span of 21 bases. This CDR3 has 18 residues. As DNA, the CDR3 is TGTGCCAGCTCACCGACGGGGTTACAGGGTCCAAGCTCCTACGAGCAGTACTTC. This translates into CASSPTGLQGPSSYEQYF.

The V and J genes are TRBV12-5 and TRBJ2-1, with 9 positions matching TRBD1. The J segment lost 8 bases and the V segment lost 6 bases, leaving 5 bases of the junction unmatched. The CDR3 length is 13 residues. Looked up from germline, CDR1 is LGHNT and CDR2 is FRNRAP. CDR3 nucleotide sequence: TGTGCTAGTGGACAGGGGGCTTCTCATGAGCAGTTCTTC. Residues: CASGQGASHEQFF.